This T cell receptor beta chain was recovered during a study of tumor-infiltrating lymphocytes in primary liver carcinoma. This CDR3 has 15 residues. Germline CDR1 reads MNHEY; CDR2 reads SVGAGI. V lost 4 bases, J lost 5 bases, and 18 bases lay in between. Germline DNA was also extracted, and blood RNA was taken from unsorted whole blood. Patients carried chronic HBV infection without prior treatment. With a constant-region primer, TCR beta cDNA was made from approximately 510 ng of total RNA. Three nested multiplex PCR rounds, a slightly modified ARM-PCR, produced the libraries for TCR beta. The opening two PCR rounds, ten to eleven cycles each, paired TRBV1-TRBV30 forward primers with a C-beta reverse primer. TCRdb ran MiXCR on the multiplex PCR reads and lists one entry per CDR3 protein. The sample includes approximately 210,000 distinct CDR3 sequences, less than 70% of them seen just once.

This TCR was sampled from a woman in her sixties with primary liver carcinoma and hepatitis B virus infection. The V call is TRBV6-5, the J call TRBJ2-7; TRBD2 might be the D (5 bases). Source material: peripheral blood. For the CDR3, the DNA is TGTGCCAGCAGTTGTTCCGGGATGGTTGCCCACGAGCAGTACTTC. Protein product: CASSCSGMVAHEQYF.